The clone carrying this T cell receptor (beta chain) was picked up many times. Its antigen is undetermined. The CDR3 length is 14 residues. Germline V lookup: CDR1 SNHLY, CDR2 FYNNEI. V dropped 3 bases and J dropped 8 bases, with 16 bases sitting between them. Arm-PCR of CDR3 regions and iRepertoire HTBI primers were the basis on which TCR beta libraries were built. TCRdb independently ran MiXCR on the multiplex PCR reads; one entry per CDR3 protein. This sample carries 300,000 to 400,000 distinct CDR3 sequences, 20% of them seen once, and the ten largest clones take 29%. Documented time point: persistent/refractory GD, antithyroid drugs over 5 years with positive TRAb. Construction of the TCR library relied on RNA isolated from PBMCs. This sample was included in a study of regulatory T cells in long-lasting Graves disease. General study points: Among persistent patients, a larger number of public clonotypes were shared (2,741) than among newly diagnosed patients (just over 950). Persistent Graves' disease cases displayed lower TCR diversity than newly diagnosed ones.

The clonotype comes from a female donor with Graves disease. The chain joins TRBV2 to TRBJ1-1; D unclear. The source was peripheral blood mononuclear cells (PBMCs), collected when the disease was refractory, from a patient treated with antithyroid drugs. CDR3 DNA sequence: TGTGCCAGCAGTGACTCACCGTCCAGTTCAGAAGCTTTCTTT. Translating it yields CASSDSPSSSEAFF.